A single sample is the source of the 31 T cell receptor beta chains below, sequenced in a study of blood T cell repertoires in COVID-19. Assay used: immunoSEQ multiplex PCR; TCRdb lists only in-frame clones, some missing. The data hold 450,000 to 500,000 clones, with roughly 87% observed a single time. The sample was PBMCs or T cells enriched from blood (not recorded which). The receptor source for this set is a woman aged 18-29 years who had recovered from COVID-19.

The chain has TRBV4-1 and TRBJ2-1; tentatively, D is TRBD2 (6 bases). V was clipped by 1 base and J by 6 bases, with 7 bases between them. The CDR3 contains 13 residues. CDR1 MGHRA and CDR2 YSYEKL come from the germline V gene. This chain's CDR3 is CASSQARGNEQFF. In DNA, the CDR3 is TGCGCCAGCAGCCAAGCGCGGGGCAATGAGCAGTTCTTC.

The chain recombines TRBV5-6 with TRBJ1-2; 7 bases match TRBD1. Per the germline V gene, CDR1 is SGHDT and CDR2 is YYEEEE. The CDR3 sequence is 15 residues long. Unmatched junction bases numbered 13, after V lost 6 bases and J lost 5 bases. The CDR3 nucleotides are TGTGCCAGCACCATCGGGAGGGGGCTCGGGTATGGCTACACCTTC. It codes for CASTIGRGLGYGYTF. Supplemented by reference TRBV5-6 and TRBJ1-2, the full variable domain reads DAGVTQSPTHLIKTRGQQVTLRCSPKSGHDTVSWYQQALGQGPQFIFQYYEEEERQRGNFPDRFSGHQFPNYSSELNVNALLLGDSALYLCASTIGRGLGYGYTFGSGTRLTVV.

J is TRBJ2-1 and V is TRBV14, with D maybe TRBD1 (6 bases). CDR1 and CDR2 from the germline V gene are SGHDN and FVKESK. This CDR3 has 14 amino acids. With 0 bases removed from V and 12 bases from J, the gap between germline ends came to 15 bases. The CDR3 nucleotides read TGTGCCAGCAGCCAAGAGAGGGTGGACAGTCGGCAGTTCTTC. Translation gives CASSQERVDSRQFF.

This chain uses TRBV6-5 with TRBJ1-6; the D is unclear. The CDR3 is 13 amino acids. The ends were cut back, 9 bases at V and 8 bases at J, with 14 bases in the middle. CDR1 MNHEY and CDR2 SVGAGI come from the germline V gene. CDR3 bases: TGTGCCAGTGCGGAGACTAGGGATTCACCCCTCCACTTT. Its protein product is CASAETRDSPLHF.

The chain uses TRBV7-8 and TRBJ2-1; D is perhaps TRBD2 (6 bases). The CDR3 is 14 amino acids. The V end lost 1 base, the J end lost 5 bases, and 9 bases lay between the germline ends. Germline V lookup: CDR1 SGHVS, CDR2 FQNEAQ. The CDR3 bases are TGTGCCAGCAGCTTAGACGGAGGGCACAATGAGCAGTTCTTC. The encoded protein is CASSLDGGHNEQFF. Looking up the rest from reference TRBV7-8 and TRBJ2-1 gives the full variable domain: GAGVSQSPRYKVAKRGQDVALRCDPISGHVSLFWYQQALGQGPEFLTYFQNEAQLDKSGLPSDRFFAERPEGSVSTLKIQRTQQEDSAVYLCASSLDGGHNEQFFGPGTRLTVL.

The gene calls are TRBV7-3 and TRBJ2-3; 9 bases match TRBD2. Trimming cost V 6 bases and J 4 bases; bases outside gene matches: 5. Germline CDR1 reads SGHTA; CDR2 reads FQGTGA. This CDR3 contains 14 residues. The CDR3 region is CASRPAGGSDTQYF. CDR3 bases: TGTGCCAGCAGGCCAGCGGGGGGATCAGATACGCAGTATTTT.

The gene calls are TRBV2 and TRBJ2-2; perhaps TRBD1 as D (6 bases). Germline values: CDR1 SNHLY, CDR2 FYNNEI. The germline V and J ends were trimmed by 5 bases and 0 bases, with 13 bases remaining between them. This CDR3 comprises 16 residues. The CDR3 DNA reads as TGTGCCAGCAGTTGGACAGCTACCTCGAACACCGGGGAGCTGTTTTTT. This sequence encodes CASSWTATSNTGELFF.

CDR3 sequence reads: CASSPHFGGAAGTQYF. The CDR3 coding sequence is TGTGCCAGCAGCCCACATTTTGGGGGCGCCGCGGGTACGCAGTATTTT. The gene calls are TRBV5-4 and TRBJ2-3, with D possibly being TRBD1 (6 bases). CDR1 and CDR2 (germline): SGHNT, YYREEE (reference sequence). The CDR3 is made up of 16 amino acids. V lost 4 bases and J 8 bases, leaving 23 bases between the germline ends.

This clone was counted a single time. V usage is TRBV20-1 and J usage is TRBJ1-1; D is ambiguous. CDR3 length: 13 residues. V lost 3 bases to trimming and J lost 0 bases, with 8 bases between them. Germline CDR1 is DFQATT and CDR2 is SNEGSKA (reference sequence). CDR3 in amino acids: CSASINVNTEAFF. CDR3 coding DNA: TGCAGTGCTAGTATAAATGTGAACACTGAAGCTTTCTTT.

The chain couples TRBV6-4 to TRBJ2-7; 12 bases are a match to TRBD1. This CDR3 has 14 residues. Trimming at V came to 5 bases and at J to 7 bases, leaving 6 bases not matched to a gene. Germline V gene lookup returns CDR1 MRHNA and CDR2 SNTAGT. The CDR3 coding sequence is TGTGCCAGCAGTCCGGGACAGGGGGCGCGGGAGCAGTACTTC. Amino acid sequence: CASSPGQGAREQYF.

J is TRBJ1-2 and V is TRBV10-1; 8 bases align to TRBD1. There are 15 residues in the CDR3. The germline gives CDR1 WNHNN, CDR2 SYGVQD (reference sequence). After removal of 6 bases from V and 8 bases from J, the junction contained 14 bases not matched to a gene. The CDR3 loop reads CASRDTGGALVGYTF. As DNA, the CDR3 is TGCGCCAGCAGGGATACAGGGGGGGCCTTAGTAGGCTACACCTTC.

The rearrangement joins TRBV28 to TRBJ2-7; 7 bases align to TRBD1. Germline CDR1 and CDR2: MDHEN and SYDVKM. CDR3 length equals 15 residues. V lost 10 bases, J lost 1 base, and 13 bases stayed unmatched. In nucleotides, the CDR3 is TGTGCCACTGTCGATTGGACAGGATCATCCTACGAGCAGTACTTC. Translating it yields CATVDWTGSSYEQYF. Full variable domain (rest looked up from reference TRBV28 and TRBJ2-7): DVKVTQSSRYLVKRTGEKVFLECVQDMDHENMFWYRQDPGLGLRLIYFSYDVKMKEKGDIPEGYSVSREKKERFSLILESASTNQTSMYLCATVDWTGSSYEQYFGPGTRLTVT.

The CDR3 DNA is TGTGCCAGCAGTAACACAGGGTTGGGCTATGGCTACACCTTC. Its translation: CASSNTGLGYGYTF. The V and J genes are TRBV6-5 and TRBJ1-2; possible D gene TRBD1, 6 bases. Between the trimmed V and J ends, which lost 5 bases and 4 bases, there was a span of 14 bases. The CDR3 is made up of 14 amino acids. Germline assignment: CDR1 MNHEY and CDR2 SVGAGI.

J is TRBJ1-1 and V is TRBV10-1; a possible D gene is TRBD1 (6 bases). Trimming left V 4 bases short and J 5 bases short, with 14 bases between. The CDR3 extends over 14 amino acids. Germline CDR1 and CDR2: WNHNN and SYGVQD (reference sequence). The CDR3 loop reads CASSGGGPGTEAFF. CDR3 DNA sequence: TGCGCCAGCAGTGGGGGGGGGCCCGGGACTGAAGCTTTCTTT.

This chain links TRBV30 with TRBJ1-6; D gene ambiguous. V gave up 1 base and J gave up 0 bases, with 22 bases separating them. Germline V gene data show CDR1 as GTSNPN and CDR2 as SVGIG (reference sequence). This CDR3 is built from 20 residues. The CDR3 region is CAWSATRGLTRSSYNSPLHF. The CDR3 nucleotides read TGTGCCTGGAGTGCCACCCGCGGCCTCACAAGGAGCTCCTATAATTCACCCCTCCACTTT.

The gene calls are TRBV9 and TRBJ1-1, with 7 bases aligning to TRBD1. CDR3 size: 16 residues. CDR1 SGDLS and CDR2 YYNGEE come from the germline V gene. Unmatched junction bases numbered 10, after V lost 4 bases and J lost 1 base. CDR3 sequence reads: CASSPRWGQRNTEAFF. The CDR3 coding sequence is TGTGCCAGCAGCCCCCGGTGGGGACAGCGGAACACTGAAGCTTTCTTT.

The J gene is TRBJ1-2, the V gene TRBV30; 9 bases match TRBD1. Trimming took 3 bases from V and 3 from J; bases not matched to a gene: 5. CDR3 length equals 14 residues. CDR1 and CDR2 (germline): GTSNPN, SVGIG (reference sequence). CDR3 nucleotides: TGTGCCTGGAGAACAGGGGGCGCTGACTATGGCTACACCTTC. It codes for CAWRTGGADYGYTF.

The genes are TRBV7-9 and TRBJ2-5; 9 bases map to TRBD2. CDR3 length: 16 amino acids. Germline V gene lookup returns CDR1 SEHNR and CDR2 FQNEAQ (reference sequence). V trimming: 4 bases; J trimming: 9 bases; junction bases outside the gene matches: 15. CDR3 nucleotide sequence: TGTGCCAGCAGCTCTACAGGCGGGGGGGCCCGAATGTCCCAGTACTTC. This translates into CASSSTGGGARMSQYF. The entire variable domain, with the rest obtained from reference TRBV7-9 and TRBJ2-5, is as follows: DTGVSQNPRHKITKRGQNVTFRCDPISEHNRLYWYRQTLGQGPEFLTYFQNEAQLEKSRLLSDRFSAERPKGSFSTLEIQRTEQGDSAMYLCASSSTGGGARMSQYFGPGTRLLVL.

CDR3 region: CASSFLYLRDTLRWQYF. The CDR3 coding sequence is TGTGCCAGCAGTTTTCTCTACCTCCGGGACACTCTAAGATGGCAGTACTTC. The chain recombines TRBV28 with TRBJ2-7; D might be TRBD1 (6 bases). V was shortened by 3 bases and J by 9 bases, with 27 bases between the two germline ends. The CDR3 sequence is 17 residues long. The V gene's germline CDR1 is MDHEN and CDR2 SYDVKM.

The chain has TRBV7-3 and TRBJ2-1; D is undetermined. The CDR3 length is 16 residues. Germline V lookup: CDR1 SGHTA, CDR2 FQGTGA. V was cut by 4 bases and J by 0 bases, with 13 bases left in between. The CDR3 DNA follows: TGTGCCAGCAGCTCAAGTAGCTCCAGCTCCTACAATGAGCAGTTCTTC. Translation gives CASSSSSSSSYNEQFF.

V and J are TRBV9 and TRBJ1-2, with D tentatively TRBD1 (5 bases). Trimming cost V 4 bases and J 0 bases, with 22 bases left between them. In germline, CDR1 is SGDLS, CDR2 YYNGEE. The CDR3 length is 18 residues. CDR3: CASSPGTRGSPTNYGYTF. The DNA for the CDR3 is TGTGCCAGCAGCCCAGGTACCCGGGGGTCACCTACTAACTATGGCTACACCTTC.

The chain has TRBV7-9 and TRBJ2-5, with 8 bases that match TRBD1. The CDR3 consists of 15 residues. CDR1 and CDR2 (germline): SEHNR, FQNEAQ (reference sequence). J gave up 9 bases and V 5 bases, and 14 bases lay outside the gene matches. DNA of the CDR3: TGTGCCAGCAGCCCCACAGGGGGTTCTGGGTCCGCCCAGTACTTC. Translation: CASSPTGGSGSAQYF.

The rearrangement links TRBV10-3 to TRBJ2-3; D possibly corresponds to TRBD1 (6 bases). The CDR3 covers 14 residues. Per the germline V gene, CDR1 is ENHRY and CDR2 is SYGVKD. The germline V and J ends were trimmed by 1 base and 4 bases, with 9 bases remaining between them. The DNA of the CDR3 is TGTGCCATCAGTGAGTTACAGGGACCAGATACGCAGTATTTT. This gives the protein CAISELQGPDTQYF.

The V and J genes are TRBV19 and TRBJ1-1; TRBD1 agrees at 7 bases. The V segment lost 6 bases and the J segment 1 base; nucleotides outside the gene matches: 5. This CDR3 has 14 amino acids. Germline-derived CDR1 and CDR2 are LNHDA and SQIVND (reference sequence). This chain's CDR3 is CASSAGQSNTEAFF. The DNA of the CDR3 is TGTGCCAGTAGCGCGGGACAGTCGAACACTGAAGCTTTCTTT. The full variable domain, in which reference TRBV19 and TRBJ1-1 provide the parts outside the CDR3, is DGGITQSPKYLFRKEGQNVTLSCEQNLNHDAMYWYRQDPGQGLRLIYYSQIVNDFQKGDIAEGYSVSREKKESFPLTVTSAQKNPTAFYLCASSAGQSNTEAFFGQGTRLTVV.

CDR3 DNA sequence: TGTGCCACCAAACAAGGGGGATATAGCAATCAGCCCCAGCATTTT. Translated: CATKQGGYSNQPQHF. This rearrangement joins TRBV15 to TRBJ1-5, with D possibly being TRBD1 (6 bases). Germline-derived CDR1 and CDR2 are LNHNV and YYDKDF (reference sequence). The V and J ends lost 7 bases and 0 bases respectively, with 13 bases between them. This CDR3 has 15 amino acids.

The rearrangement links TRBV7-2 to TRBJ2-3; the D gene is possibly TRBD2 (6 bases). The V gene's germline CDR1 is SGHTA and CDR2 FQGNSA. V lost 7 bases and J lost 2, with 16 bases in between. The CDR3 totals 15 residues. The chain's CDR3 is CASTSGAGITDTQYF. The CDR3 DNA reads TGTGCCAGCACCTCGGGCGCGGGGATCACAGATACGCAGTATTTT.

This chain connects TRBV6-4 to TRBJ1-1, with TRBD1 identical over 9 bases. The CDR3 consists of 14 residues. Germline trimming cut 6 bases from V and 1 base from J; bases unmatched to any gene: 3. The germline gives CDR1 MRHNA, CDR2 SNTAGT. The CDR3 is CASRLDRGNTEAFF. CDR3 nucleotides: TGTGCCAGCAGACTGGACAGGGGGAACACTGAAGCTTTCTTT.

The chain employs TRBV4-1 and TRBJ1-1; D remains ambiguous. CDR1 MGHRA and CDR2 YSYEKL come from the germline V gene. V lost 1 base and J 7 bases, leaving 10 bases between the germline ends. The CDR3 spans 13 residues. The CDR3 DNA reads as TGCGCCAGCAGCCAAGCGGGGTCGGATGAAGCTTTCTTT. Its translation: CASSQAGSDEAFF.

V gene TRBV19 combines with J gene TRBJ2-7, with TRBD2 matching over 11 bases. The CDR3 is 14 residues long. With 5 bases clipped from V and 4 bases from J, the junction kept 4 bases outside the gene matches. Germline lookup yields CDR1 LNHDA and CDR2 SQIVND (reference sequence). The CDR3 loop is CASSFSGGEYEQYF. The DNA of the CDR3 is TGTGCCAGTAGTTTTAGCGGGGGGGAGTACGAGCAGTACTTC. The variable domain in full, with the rest retrieved from reference TRBV19 and TRBJ2-7, is DGGITQSPKYLFRKEGQNVTLSCEQNLNHDAMYWYRQDPGQGLRLIYYSQIVNDFQKGDIAEGYSVSREKKESFPLTVTSAQKNPTAFYLCASSFSGGEYEQYFGPGTRLTVT.

The rearrangement joins TRBV27 to TRBJ1-1; TRBD1 might be the D (5 bases). The germline V gene encodes CDR1 MNHEY and CDR2 SMNVEV (reference sequence). Trimming took off 6 bases at V and 3 bases at J, with 14 bases between the two ends. This CDR3 region has 14 residues. The CDR3 nucleotides read TGTGCCAGCAGACTAGACGGGGACTACACTGAAGCTTTCTTT. It yields the protein CASRLDGDYTEAFF.

V gene TRBV12-3 or TRBV12-4 combines with J gene TRBJ1-6, with D possibly TRBD1 on 5 matching bases. Trimming pared 4 bases from V and 14 bases from J, leaving 15 bases between. This CDR3 spans 13 amino acids. The CDR3 is CASSWVREGTLHF. The CDR3 coding sequence is TGTGCCAGCAGTTGGGTCAGGGAAGGAACCCTCCACTTT.